One and the same sample provided the 29 T cell receptor beta chains below, sequenced in a study of CD8+CD57+ T cells in acquired aplastic anemia. According to the study, genomic DNA was the template for TCR beta VDJ and CDR3 profiling. TCRdb re-derived calls from the reads in MiXCR, one entry per CDR3 protein. The sample lists some 160,000 distinct CDR3 sequences; around half were seen once. In patients chosen for sequencing, flow cytometry had shown CD8+CD57+ cell expansion. Sequenced: sorted CD4+, CD8+, or CD8+CD57+ T cells (not recorded which) from PBMCs. All receptors come from a human donor with aplastic anemia.

This chain links TRBV19 with TRBJ2-1, with TRBD2 identical over 9 bases. The CDR3 totals 16 residues. V lost 5 bases, J lost 0 bases, and 5 bases stayed unmatched. The germline V gene has CDR1 LNHDA and CDR2 SQIVND (reference sequence). The CDR3 bases are TGTGCCAGTAGTCCGCTAGCGGGGAGCTCCTACAATGAGCAGTTCTTC. As protein: CASSPLAGSSYNEQFF.

Written as DNA, the CDR3 is TGCGCCAGCAGCCAAGGTGGGGGGGAAAGCACAGATACGCAGTATTTT. This sequence encodes CASSQGGGESTDTQYF. This chain links TRBV4-1 with TRBJ2-3, with TRBD2 matching over 7 bases. Germline V gene lookup returns CDR1 MGHRA and CDR2 YSYEKL. This CDR3 comprises 16 residues. V lost 1 base to trimming and J lost 0 bases; unmatched junction nucleotides: 4.

This clonotype was counted a single time. The chain recombines TRBV10-3 with TRBJ2-7, with D possibly being TRBD1 or TRBD2 (6 bases each). CDR1 and CDR2 from the germline V gene are ENHRY and SYGVKD. The length of the CDR3 is 12 residues. V was cut by 9 bases and J by 1 base, with 10 bases left in between. CDR3 bases: TGTGCCATACAAGGGGGGTCCTACGAGCAGTACTTC. It is translated as CAIQGGSYEQYF.

The table lists this clonotype with many counts. The DNA of the CDR3 is TGTGCCAGCAGCCCGATGGACAGGCCAGAAGAGACCCAGTACTTC. Its translation: CASSPMDRPEETQYF. The V gene is TRBV14, the J gene TRBJ2-5; TRBD1 matches at 7 bases. The V gene end was trimmed by 4 bases and the J gene end by 3 bases; junction bases not matched to a gene: 8. The CDR3 consists of 15 residues. CDR1 SGHDN and CDR2 FVKESK come from the germline V gene.

As to this clonotype: Germline and junction disagree at one end, which may indicate a read error. The chain links TRBV2 to TRBJ2-7, with TRBD1 as a possible D gene (6 bases). Per germline, CDR1 SNHLY and CDR2 FYNNEI. The CDR3 contains 11 residues. For the CDR3, the DNA is TGTGCCGGCAGTGTATCGACAGGTCGGTACTTC. This gives the protein CAGSVSTGRYF. The full variable domain, with the rest looked up from reference TRBV2 and TRBJ2-7, is EPEVTQTPSHQVTQMGQEVILRCVPISNHLYFYWYRQILGQKVEFLVSFYNNEISEKSEIFDDQFSVERPDGSNFTLKIRSTKLEDSAMYFCAGSVSTGRYFGPGTRLTVT.

This clonotype was counted many times. Here the CDR3 reads CASSDRTGSYEQYF. In DNA, the CDR3 is TGTGCCAGCAGTGATAGGACAGGCTCCTACGAGCAGTACTTC. The chain combines TRBV2 with TRBJ2-7, with 7 bases aligning to TRBD1. CDR1 is SNHLY and CDR2 is FYNNEI in the germline V gene. The V segment lost 3 bases and the J segment 0 bases; nucleotides outside the gene matches: 2. The CDR3 covers 14 residues.

For this clonotype: Since a much larger clone is just one base distant, this may be a read error. The rearrangement links TRBV7-8 to TRBJ1-1; TRBD1 is a possible D gene (6 bases). Germline CDR1 and CDR2: SGHVS and FQNEAQ. This CDR3 has 16 amino acids. V was clipped by 4 bases and J by 2 bases, with 17 bases between them. CDR3 loop: CASSSREGDSNTEAFF. The DNA for the CDR3 is TGTGCCAGCAGCTCCAGGGAGGGGGACTCAAACACTGAAGCTTTCTTT. Drawing the rest from reference TRBV7-8 and TRBJ1-1, the complete variable domain is GAGVSQSPRYKVAKRGQDVALRCDPISGHVSLFWYQQALGQGPEFLTYFQNEAQLDKSGLPSDRFFAERPEGSVSTLKIQRTQQEDSAVYLCASSSREGDSNTEAFFGQGTRLTVV.

This clonotype was counted many times. The chain combines TRBV9 with TRBJ1-2; tentatively, D is TRBD1 (5 bases). Per the germline V gene, CDR1 is SGDLS and CDR2 is YYNGEE. The CDR3 sequence is 16 residues long. Trimming pared 2 bases from V and 4 bases from J, leaving 18 bases between. The CDR3 is CASSVGTGLGLYGYTF. In DNA, the CDR3 is TGTGCCAGCAGCGTGGGAACAGGTCTGGGTCTCTATGGCTACACCTTC. The full variable domain, its missing parts supplied by reference TRBV9 and TRBJ1-2, is DSGVTQTPKHLITATGQRVTLRCSPRSGDLSVYWYQQSLDQGLQFLIQYYNGEERAKGNILERFSAQQFPDLHSELNLSSLELGDSALYFCASSVGTGLGLYGYTFGSGTRLTVV.

With regard to this clonotype: At one end, the junction sequence differs from germline, possibly due to a read error. This chain links TRBV7-8 with TRBJ2-1, with D perhaps TRBD2 (7 bases). The germline V gene has CDR1 SGHVS and CDR2 FQNEAQ. This CDR3 is built from 16 residues. CDR3 sequence (DNA): TGTGCCGGCAGCTTAGCTTCGGGGGGCGTCTCCAATGAGCAGTTCTTC. Translating gives CAGSLASGGVSNEQFF.

This clonotype was counted at least ten times. V is TRBV2 and J is TRBJ2-7; a possible D gene is TRBD2 (6 bases). This CDR3 has 19 amino acids. Germline V gene sequence: CDR1 SNHLY, CDR2 FYNNEI. V lost 1 base, J lost 2 bases, and 24 bases lay in between. The CDR3 DNA sequence: TGTGCCAGCAGTGAAGGGGAGCGGGTGGAAAAAACCAGACCCTACGAGCAGTACTTC. Its translation is CASSEGERVEKTRPYEQYF.

The chain is built from TRBV7-6 and TRBJ2-5, with 8 bases identical to TRBD2. V was pared by 5 bases and J by 5 bases, with 7 bases of the junction left unmatched. The CDR3 spans 14 residues. Germline CDR1 and CDR2: SGHVS and FNYEAQ. The CDR3 DNA reads TGTGCCAGCAGCCCCGCGGGGGGCTATGAGACCCAGTACTTC. Translated, it gives CASSPAGGYETQYF.

This clonotype came up many times. This chain connects TRBV20-1 to TRBJ2-7; 7 bases are shared with TRBD1. The CDR3 loop spans 16 amino acids. V was clipped by 0 bases and J by 0 bases; unmatched bases: 8. Germline V CDR1 and CDR2: DFQATT, SNEGSKA (reference sequence). CDR3 DNA sequence: TGCAGTGCTAGAGACGAAGTCACAGGGGCCTCCTACGAGCAGTACTTC. This translates into CSARDEVTGASYEQYF.

CDR3 nucleotides: TGTGCCAGCAGCACCGGGGGGGCCGACTACGAGCAGTACTTC. Translation gives CASSTGGADYEQYF. The chain joins TRBV9 to TRBJ2-7; 8 bases map to TRBD2. CDR1 and CDR2 (germline): SGDLS, YYNGEE. J gave up 3 bases and V 4 bases, and 6 bases lay outside the gene matches. CDR3 length: 14 amino acids.

The chain is built from TRBV10-2 and TRBJ1-5; 10 nucleotides align to TRBD1. CDR3 length: 16 amino acids. Trimming took 4 bases from V and 1 from J; bases not matched to a gene: 4. Germline lookup yields CDR1 WSHSY and CDR2 SAAADI. CDR3 sequence: CASSATGGLSNQPQHF. CDR3 DNA: TGCGCCAGCAGTGCGACAGGGGGCTTAAGCAATCAGCCCCAGCATTTT.

The chain combines TRBV19 with TRBJ2-1; D is ambiguous. CDR1 LNHDA and CDR2 SQIVND come from the germline V gene (reference sequence). The CDR3 has 15 residues. V was trimmed by 2 bases and J by 0 bases, leaving 8 bases between them. Here the CDR3 DNA reads TGTGCCAGTAGTATAAAGCGTAGCTCCTACAATGAGCAGTTCTTC. Amino acids: CASSIKRSSYNEQFF.

The chain links TRBV20-1 to TRBJ1-3; the D is unclear. The CDR3 runs to 11 residues. Looked up from germline, CDR1 is DFQATT and CDR2 is SNEGSKA (reference sequence). Trimming took off 6 bases at V and 1 base at J, with 4 bases between the two ends. CDR3 residues: CSAQSGNTIYF. The CDR3 DNA reads TGCAGTGCACAGTCTGGAAACACCATATATTTT.

The rearrangement joins TRBV12-3 or TRBV12-4 to TRBJ1-6; 7 bases are a match to TRBD1. The V segment lost 7 bases and the J segment 7 bases; nucleotides outside the gene matches: 7. The CDR3 contains 14 residues. CDR3: CASTPTGLNSPLHF. CDR3 nucleotides: TGTGCCAGCACCCCGACAGGGTTGAATTCACCCCTCCACTTT.

This clonotype has a count of ten or more. This sequence joins TRBV24-1 and TRBJ2-1, with D perhaps TRBD1 (6 bases). This CDR3 spans 15 amino acids. From germline, CDR1 is KGHDR and CDR2 SFDVKD. V gave up 3 bases and J gave up 4 bases, with 12 bases separating them. The CDR3 coding sequence is TGTGCCACCAGTGATCTTAGGGACAATTACAATGAGCAGTTCTTC. It specifies CATSDLRDNYNEQFF.

This clonotype was detected only a few times. The rearrangement uses TRBV11-1 and TRBJ1-1; TRBD1 matches at 8 bases. There are 17 residues in the CDR3. The ends lost 4 bases at V and 4 bases at J; junction bases unmatched: 14. The germline gives CDR1 SGHAT, CDR2 FQDESV (reference sequence). The chain's CDR3 is CASSSSGGCARLTEAFF. CDR3 nucleotides: TGTGCCAGCAGCTCCTCAGGGGGCTGTGCTCGCCTCACTGAAGCTTTCTTT.

As to this clonotype: A much bigger clone sits one base away, suggesting this may be a read error. The chain joins TRBV11-2 to TRBJ2-5; D gene ambiguous. CDR1 SGHAT and CDR2 FQNNGV come from the germline V gene. The CDR3 spans 15 residues. In DNA form, the CDR3 reads TGTGCCAGCAGTATGACCCCGGGCCCCCGAGAGTCCCAGTACTTC. This gives the protein CASSMTPGPRESQYF.

This clonotype came up once. At one end the junction does not follow the germline gene, possibly because of a read error. This sequence joins TRBV24-1 and TRBJ1-2; D is undetermined. Germline V lookup: CDR1 KGHDR, CDR2 SFDVKD. This CDR3 comprises 13 residues. The CDR3 nucleotides read TGTGCCGCCAGTGGGGAGGGCCTCTATGGCTACACCTTC. Translating it yields CAASGEGLYGYTF.

The rearrangement uses TRBV10-2 and TRBJ2-7; 7 nucleotides line up with TRBD2. Germline V gene lookup returns CDR1 WSHSY and CDR2 SAAADI. The CDR3 is made up of 14 amino acids. Germline trimming cut 8 bases from V and 2 bases from J; bases unmatched to any gene: 9. CDR3 in amino acids: CASRPGGGAYEQYF. The CDR3, as DNA: TGCGCCAGCCGTCCTGGGGGGGGAGCCTACGAGCAGTACTTC.

The chain is built from TRBV11-1 and TRBJ2-2, with 11 bases identical to TRBD2. This CDR3 has 19 residues. Unmatched junction bases numbered 14, after V lost 2 bases and J lost 6 bases. The germline V gene has CDR1 SGHAT and CDR2 FQDESV (reference sequence). The CDR3 spells CASSLKDLPLAGGSGELFF. CDR3 DNA: TGTGCCAGCAGCTTAAAGGATCTCCCCCTAGCGGGAGGATCCGGGGAGCTGTTTTTT.

The genes are TRBV29-1 and TRBJ1-1, with D uncertain. Per the germline V gene, CDR1 is SQVTM and CDR2 is ANQGSEA. Trimming left V 3 bases short and J 12 bases short, with 14 bases between. The CDR3 is 11 amino acids. CDR3 protein: CSVDWQTVSFF. Here the CDR3 DNA reads TGCAGCGTTGATTGGCAGACCGTGTCTTTCTTT.

Details on this clonotype: One end of the junction varies from germline; a read error may be responsible. The chain is built from TRBV9 and TRBJ2-2; TRBD2 is a possible D gene (5 bases). CDR3 length: 13 residues. CDR1 is SGDLS and CDR2 is YYNGEE in the germline V gene. The CDR3: CASSALSPGELLF. CDR3 in DNA: TGTGCCAGCAGCGCCCTCTCCCCTGGGGAGCTGCTTTTT.

This clonotype came up many times. This chain joins TRBV12-3 or TRBV12-4 and TRBJ2-1, with TRBD2 identical over 14 bases. Losses at the gene ends were 3 bases for V and 8 bases for J; bases not matched to a gene: 9. The CDR3 spans 17 residues. CDR3 residues: CASSFYRGTSGSDEQFF. The CDR3 nucleotides are TGTGCCAGCAGTTTTTATCGGGGGACTAGCGGGAGTGATGAGCAGTTCTTC.

This clonotype was counted ten times or more. The V call is TRBV9, the J call TRBJ2-2; D gene ambiguous. V was shortened by 0 bases and J by 5 bases, with 5 bases between the two germline ends. This CDR3 is built from 13 residues. The V gene's germline CDR1 is SGDLS and CDR2 YYNGEE. As DNA, the CDR3 is TGTGCCAGCAGCGTAGAAGGAACCGGGGAGCTGTTTTTT. Protein: CASSVEGTGELFF.

This chain joins TRBV15 and TRBJ2-7; 9 bases line up with TRBD2. V was clipped by 1 base and J by 2 bases; unmatched bases: 3. CDR1 is LNHNV and CDR2 is YYDKDF in the germline V gene (reference sequence). This CDR3 is 15 amino acids long. CDR3 protein: CATSRVAGAPYEQYF. CDR3 nucleotide sequence: TGTGCCACCAGCAGAGTAGCGGGGGCCCCCTACGAGCAGTACTTC.

This clonotype was counted ten times or more. J is TRBJ1-1 and V is TRBV20-1; 7 nucleotides match TRBD1. The CDR3 loop spans 14 amino acids. Germline V gene lookup returns CDR1 DFQATT and CDR2 SNEGSKA (reference sequence). V shed 0 bases and J 1 base; nucleotides not matched to a gene: 2. The CDR3 protein is CSARDNRGNTEAFF. In DNA, the CDR3 is TGCAGTGCTAGAGATAACAGGGGGAACACTGAAGCTTTCTTT.